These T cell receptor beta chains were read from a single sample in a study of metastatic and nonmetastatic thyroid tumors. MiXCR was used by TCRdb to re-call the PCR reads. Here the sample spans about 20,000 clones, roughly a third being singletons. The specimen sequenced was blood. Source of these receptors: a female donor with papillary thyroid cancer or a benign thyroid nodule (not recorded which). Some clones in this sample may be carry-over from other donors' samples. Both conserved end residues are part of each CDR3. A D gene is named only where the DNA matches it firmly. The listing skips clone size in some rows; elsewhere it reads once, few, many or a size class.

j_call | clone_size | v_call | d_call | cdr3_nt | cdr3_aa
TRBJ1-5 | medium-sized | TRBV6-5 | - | TGTGCCAGCAGTTACACCGGGGGGCCCAATCAGCCCCAGCATTTT | CASSYTGGPNQPQHF
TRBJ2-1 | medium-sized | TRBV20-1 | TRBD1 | TGCAGTGCTAGAGTACAGGGGGAGGACTACAATGAGCAGTTCTTC | CSARVQGEDYNEQFF
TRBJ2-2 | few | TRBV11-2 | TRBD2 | TGTGCCAGCAGCTTAGTCAGCGGGACTAACACCGGGGAGCTGTTTTTT | CASSLVSGTNTGELFF
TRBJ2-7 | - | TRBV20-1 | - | TGCAGTGCTAGAGATAATCTTCCTAGCCGCTCCTACGAGCAGTACTTC | CSARDNLPSRSYEQYF
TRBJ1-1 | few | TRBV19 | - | TGTGCCAGTAGTATAAACATCTCGCACACTGAAGCTTTCTTT | CASSINISHTEAFF
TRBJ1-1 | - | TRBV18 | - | TGTGCCAGCTCACCCTCTCAAAACACTGAAGCTTTCTTT | CASSPSQNTEAFF
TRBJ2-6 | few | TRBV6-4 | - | TGTGCCAGCAGTGAACACACTCTCTCTGGGGCCAACGTCCTGACTTTC | CASSEHTLSGANVLTF
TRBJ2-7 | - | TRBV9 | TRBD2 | TGTGCCAGCAGCGCCGACGGGTTAGCGGGTGCCTACGAGCAGTACTTC | CASSADGLAGAYEQYF
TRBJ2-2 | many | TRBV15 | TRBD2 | TGTGCCACCAGCAGAGACCGACTAGCGGGAGGTTCGAACACCGGGGAGCTGTTTTTT | CATSRDRLAGGSNTGELFF
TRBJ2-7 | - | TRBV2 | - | TGTGCCAGCAGTGAGAGGCCTTTCGAGCAGTACTTC | CASSERPFEQYF
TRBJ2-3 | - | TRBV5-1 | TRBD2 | TGCGCCAGCAACATTGGACTAGCGGTCGGCACAGATACGCAGTATTTT | CASNIGLAVGTDTQYF
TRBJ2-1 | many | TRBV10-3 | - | TGTGCCATCAGTGATGGACAGGGAGGGGAGCAGTTCTTC | CAISDGQGGEQFF
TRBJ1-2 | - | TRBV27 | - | TGTGCCAGCAGTGCGCCGTCAAACTACTATGGCTACACCTTC | CASSAPSNYYGYTF
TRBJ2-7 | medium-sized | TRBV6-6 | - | TGTGCCAGCAGTTACTTAGAGACAGAAGGCGAGCAGTACTTC | CASSYLETEGEQYF
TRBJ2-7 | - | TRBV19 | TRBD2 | TGTGCCAGTCGTCAGCGGGAGGACCCCTACGAGCAGTACTTC | CASRQREDPYEQYF
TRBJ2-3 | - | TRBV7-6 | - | TGTGCCAGCAGCCCCAGCAGGGATACGCAGTATTTT | CASSPSRDTQYF
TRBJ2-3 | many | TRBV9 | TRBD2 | TGTGCCAGCAGCTCAACCGGGACTAACACAGATACGCAGTATTTT | CASSSTGTNTDTQYF
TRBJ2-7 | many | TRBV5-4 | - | TGTGCCAGCAGCCCAGACTTAACCTACGAGCAGTACTTC | CASSPDLTYEQYF
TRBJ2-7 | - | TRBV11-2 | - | TGTGCCAGCAGCCCCGGCTACGGCTTGGGGACTGCCTACGAGCAGTACTTC | CASSPGYGLGTAYEQYF
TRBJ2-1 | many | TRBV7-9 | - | TGTGCCAGCAGCTTATCCGGGCCAGGGGCGACCTACAATGAGCAGTTCTTC | CASSLSGPGATYNEQFF
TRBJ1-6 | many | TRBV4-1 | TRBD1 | TGCACCAGCAGCCCTTTCCTGGGACAGAGCTATAATTCACCCCTCCACTTT | CTSSPFLGQSYNSPLHF
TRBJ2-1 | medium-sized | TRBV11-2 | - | TGTGCCAGCAGCTTAGCGGATCAGGAGCAGTTCTTC | CASSLADQEQFF
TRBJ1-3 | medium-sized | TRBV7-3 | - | TGTGCCAGCAGCTTAGGGCAGGGAAACACCATATATTTT | CASSLGQGNTIYF
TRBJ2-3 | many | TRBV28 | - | TGTGCCAGCAGTTCGGAGTTTAGCACAGATACGCAGTATTTT | CASSSEFSTDTQYF
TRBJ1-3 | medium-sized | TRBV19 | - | TGTGCCAGTAGTCCAACAGGGCTAGCCGGAAACACCATATATTTT | CASSPTGLAGNTIYF